The entry that follows covers one TCR beta chain sequence. No cognate antigen has been identified for it. There are no base qualities to consult, and no much larger clone falls within one base. The sample originates from a study of blood T cells in healthy people across ages (dated by TCRdb to the mid-2010s). Background for the entire study: In model experiments, template switching captured roughly one uniquely barcoded TCR beta cDNA molecule for every two T cells. Donors were grouped into four age groups: young (average approximately 16 years), middle-aged (over 35), aged (62) and long-lived (approximately 82). The study measured age-related changes in TCR beta repertoire diversity using deep sequencing normalized with unique cDNA molecular identifiers. To avoid experimental bias, donors of different ages were spread randomly across the sequencing lanes. Using the same blood draw, the study looked at two additional independent replicas of 1 million unique cDNA reads for two donors, one aged 18 to 29 and the other aged 80 or older. Findings and caveats that apply to the study as a whole: The percentage of naive T cells measured by flow cytometry correlated strongly with observed TCR beta diversity. Observed TCR beta diversity per million T cells fell roughly linearly with age, and a significant reduction was already apparent by age roughly 40. Bulk unsorted PBMC profiling prevented conclusive comparison of naive and antigen-experienced compartments. Estimates of total diversity based on one million sequenced T cells were considered lower bounds and underestimates. Compared with the aged group, the long-lived group had more naive CD4+ T cells, fewer expanded clones and increased TCR diversity, suggesting age selection. Because the CMV infection status of the donors was unknown, age-related changes in expanded clonotypes may potentially have been confounded.

The library was generated by 5' RACE. The listed sequencing device is Illumina HiSeq 2500. A second PCR of about 7 to 12 cycles was run with a J-beta primer mix and a sample-barcoded 5' primer. Each TCR beta cDNA molecule received a unique molecular identifier from a template-switch 5' adaptor carrying 12 random nucleotides. At least 2.5 million CDR3-containing paired-end reads were obtained from each sample. The Mint cDNA synthesis kit, primed by a TRBC-specific oligonucleotide, was used to synthesize first-strand cDNA from all RNA. Following uracil-DNA glycosylase treatment, all cDNA underwent a first 18-cycle PCR with the universal primers M1SS and BC2_uni_R. For the original study's pipeline: For normalization, 1 million high-quality reads were randomly selected from each sample, with every read carrying a distinct molecular identifier. Instead of being binned into consensus sequences, reads with shared molecular identifiers were discarded. MiTCR, set to a Q25 quality threshold and the strictest error-elimination algorithm, was used for CDR3 identification, clonotype clustering and error correction. Lower-bound total TCR beta diversity was estimated with a nonparametric unseen species model using Euler transformation. TCRdb reran the public reads through fastp at Q25 and MiXCR, keeping productive beta chains. Entries are consolidated by CDR3 protein sequence, retaining the most common genes and DNA. The V and J calls reflect TCRdb's pipeline rather than the authors' work. This sample holds about 1 million distinct CDR3 sequences; 40% to 45% were observed only once. The ten largest clonotypes hold about 20% of the sample.

Systemically healthy Caucasian individuals from Russia, approximately 39 in total and aged about 6 to 90 years, were included as donors. Ten milliliters of peripheral blood were drawn from each donor into EDTA-treated Vacutainer tubes. Ficoll-Paque density-gradient centrifugation was used to isolate PBMCs, with at least 7 million per sample. Trizol reagent was used to extract total RNA from the PBMCs, yielding at least 6 micrograms per sample. For every donor, flow cytometry on a PBMC aliquot measured the percentage of naive CD45RAhigh/CD27high T cells. The CDR3 runs 11 amino acids, cysteine and phenylalanine included. Only CDR3 DNA is held: 33 bases, read in frame from base 1. A distance of 16 bases separates the germline ends of V and J, which lose 10 bases and 9 bases respectively.

This chain joins TRBV23-1 to TRBJ2-7; tentative D gene TRBD2, with 6 bases matching. TRBV23-1 is annotated as an ORF whose role is uncertain. The TCR originated in a woman aged 55-69 years in good health. Input material: blood. The CDR3 reads CAISLAPGQYF. The DNA is as follows: TGCGCCATCTCACTAGCCCCGGGGCAGTACTTC.